Here is one T cell receptor beta chain with its context. No antigen is known for it. This specimen comes from a study of CD8+ T cells in alopecia areata. At the level of the study: Treated patients received oral tofacitinib, 5 to 10 mg twice daily. Study observations and caveats: Clonality in the scalp and expanded CD8+ clones ranked among the top 100 were significantly decreased by tofacitinib. In scalp and blood during tofacitinib, many expanded lesional clones persisted.

This sample's treatment: oral pan-JAK inhibitor, 5-10 mg twice daily. Peripheral blood, together with lesional scalp punch biopsies, was collected from alopecia areata patients. Extraction of RNA preceded its reverse transcription into cDNA, which served as the sequencing template. The data were produced by immunoSEQ multiplex PCR, yet TCRdb's version contains in-frame clones alone and is incomplete. The data contain about 180,000 clones, 40% to 55% of them singletons. This CDR3 comprises 13 residues. V shed 8 bases and J 0 bases; nucleotides not matched to a gene: 4. Germline values: CDR1 MNHNS, CDR2 SASEGT.

The chain links TRBV6-1 to TRBJ2-7, with 7 nucleotides matching TRBD1. Specimen: CD8+ T cells sorted from blood, collected around week 53, from a patient treated with tofacitinib. The TCR was taken from a human donor with alopecia areata. The CDR3 DNA is TGTGCCAGCCGCAGGGGGAGCTCCTACGAGCAGTACTTC. Translation: CASRRGSSYEQYF.